This T cell receptor beta chain was found in a study of shared clonotypes between healthy human individuals. As concerns this clone: Its antigen is not known.

In the original processing: ImmunoSEQ sequences covered only the junction and lacked quality scores; filtering therefore differed. Generated by immunoSEQ multiplex PCR, the TCRdb table keeps only in-frame clones and is missing some. V and J calls and clone size are given by that table; D and trimming were obtained from the DNA. The data show roughly 120,000 clones, around 66% seen once. General study results and limits: Sharing across several donors was seen in 4.5% to 5.5% of naive CD4 clonotypes. An anticipated effect of sequencing depth on clonotype sharing among donors was recognized.

Researchers reported that CD8 memory united CD45RO+ cells with CCR7-negative CD45RA+ TemRA cells. Germline values: CDR1 SEHNR, CDR2 FQNEAQ (reference sequence). This CDR3 spans 19 amino acids. V was shortened by 1 base and J by 6 bases, with 26 bases between the two germline ends. The gene calls are TRBV7-9 and TRBJ2-3; maybe TRBD2 (5 bases). The sequencing input was memory CD8+ T cells sorted from blood. Subset of the sample: CD45RO+ cells pooled with CCR7-negative TemRA cells. The receptor was isolated from a woman aged 25-40 years in good health. Here the CDR3 DNA reads TGTGCCAGCAGCTTAGACGTTTTGAAGTTTCAAAGGGAGTTCGATACGCAGTATTTT. Translated, it gives CASSLDVLKFQREFDTQYF. The full variable domain, rest sourced from reference TRBV7-9 and TRBJ2-3, is DTGVSQNPRHKITKRGQNVTFRCDPISEHNRLYWYRQTLGQGPEFLTYFQNEAQLEKSRLLSDRFSAERPKGSFSTLEIQRTEQGDSAMYLCASSLDVLKFQREFDTQYFGPGTRLTVL.